This T cell receptor beta chain is from a study of cytomegalovirus exposure and HLA in healthy donors. About the research overall: HLA-typed donors contributed about 85 million unique TCRs, which were held in an early data release.

Study conclusions and caveats: A later analysis linked a missense DCLRE1C variant to TCR beta V- and J-gene trimming. Researchers reported in a later analysis that common viral pathogens appeared linked to several top clusters. With high specificity and sensitivity, the classifier reportedly diagnosed cytomegalovirus status.

A note on this clone: Its antigen is currently unknown.

V gave up 3 bases and J gave up 5 bases, with 6 bases separating them. Germline V gives CDR1 SGHAT, CDR2 FQNNGV. The CDR3 loop spans 12 amino acids. The PCR contained 60 Vbeta and 13 Jbeta primers. The repertoire was sequenced with immunoSEQ multiplex PCR; TCRdb's copy has only in-frame clones and lacks some. Among about 130,000 clones, 70% to 90% were seen once, and the ten largest hold roughly 20%. This sequence originates from a man aged 18 to 30 in good health and CMV-seropositive. This chain joins TRBV11-2 and TRBJ2-3; D might be TRBD1 (6 bases). Source material: PBMCs. CDR3 amino acids: CASSLGQDTQYF. In nucleotides, the CDR3 is TGTGCCAGCAGCTTGGGACAAGATACGCAGTATTTT.